This record looks at one T cell receptor beta chain sequence and its context. What this receptor recognizes is not known. Within one base of it there is no much larger clone, and no base qualities were kept. These data belong to a study of T cell responses to AZD1222 COVID-19 vaccine (dated by TCRdb to about 2021). The study in broad terms: Because spike-specific TCR depth and breadth did not differ between the two schedules, AZD1222 recipients who got a second dose at roughly 4 weeks were pooled with those who got a second dose at roughly 12 weeks. TCR sequencing covered more than 230 trial participants: about 210 given two doses of AZD1222 and 26 given two doses of MenACWY control vaccine. Trial participants were enrolled into age subgroups of 18-55, 56-69 and 70-plus years, which contained approximately 150, 30 and 60 TCR-sequenced participants, respectively.

The sample's time point label, in plain terms: baseline before first vaccination. Samples from vaccinated people were obtained from the UK trials COV001 and COV002, which included a single-blind randomized controlled phase 2/3 trial of AZD1222 (ChAdOx1 nCoV-19) in healthy adults. For TCRbeta chain sequencing, PBMC samples were collected from trial participants at day 0 and at day 28 after the second dose. General study outcomes and caveats: Reportedly, close to half of the unique spike-specific TCRs recognized epitopes lying outside the regions that are mutated in the B.1.351 and B.1.1.7 variants. In the small 56-69-year group, the increase in depth fell short of significance, most likely because of low power. Because no day 14 peak-response samples were available, the repertoires could be characterized only after the peak T cell response. After two AZD1222 doses, spike-specific TCR breadth and depth were significantly higher than at day 0 and than in MenACWY recipients. Vaccine-associated CD4 TCRs spanned the whole spike protein, with dominant responses in regions 160-218 and 743-854. Conclusions about previously exposed vaccinees are limited because only a handful of AZD1222 recipients were SARS-CoV-2 seropositive at baseline. Most participants were white British and females outnumbered males, and the authors suggested that clonal diversity may have been underestimated.

From the cysteine up to the phenylalanine, the CDR3 has a length of 13 residues. Just CDR3 DNA is preserved here, 39 bases in frame from base 1. CDR1 is given as SEHNR and CDR2 as FQNEAQ, both from the germline V gene (reference sequence). The junction carries 7 bases between V and J, which are trimmed by 2 bases and 4 bases respectively. The CDR3 regions of human TCRbeta chains were subjected to immunosequencing. As for the authors' bioinformatics: TCRs in the repertoires were matched against a reference library of SARS-CoV-2-specific TCRs that had been generated with the MIRA antigen-specificity platform. Breadth was defined as the fraction of unique TCRs that were SARS-CoV-2-associated, and depth was defined as the fraction of total T cells that were SARS-CoV-2-associated. Using the MIRA data, every spike-specific TCR was mapped to the spike region that the TCR reacted to and assigned to either a CD4 or a CD8 class. Log10-transformed breadth and depth values were compared by one-way ANOVA with Sidak's multiple comparisons tests. Held by TCRdb, this immuneACCESS table contains in-frame sequences only and omits some clones. Under half of the omission traces to an unresolved V gene where checked; the cause of the rest is unknown. The V and J calls and the clone size are those of that table, but D and trimming were determined from the DNA. The sample table contains roughly 100,000 clones; only one count was recorded for approximately 89% of them. The ten top clones hold over 15% of the sample.

This sequence was found in an adult in good health. The sequence links TRBV7-9 to TRBJ2-3; no confident D gene assignment can be made. This specimen consisted of peripheral blood, obtained on day 0 of AZD1222 vaccination. The CDR3 has the sequence CASSLLVADTQYF. At the DNA level, the sequence is TGTGCCAGCAGCTTACTAGTTGCAGATACGCAGTATTTT.